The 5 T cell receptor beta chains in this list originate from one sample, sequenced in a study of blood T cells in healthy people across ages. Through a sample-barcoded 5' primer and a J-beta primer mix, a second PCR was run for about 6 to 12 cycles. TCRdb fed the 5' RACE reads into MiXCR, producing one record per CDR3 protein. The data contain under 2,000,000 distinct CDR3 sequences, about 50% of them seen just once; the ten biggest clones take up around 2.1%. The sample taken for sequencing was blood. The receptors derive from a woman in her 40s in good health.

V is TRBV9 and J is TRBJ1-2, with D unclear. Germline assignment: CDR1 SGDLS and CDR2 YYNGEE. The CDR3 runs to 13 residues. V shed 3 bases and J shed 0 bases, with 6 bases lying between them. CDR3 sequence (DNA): TGTGCCAGCAGCGCAAGAACTAACTATGGCTACACCTTC. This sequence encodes CASSARTNYGYTF.

CDR3 in amino acids: CASRGLGQPQHF. The CDR3 nucleotides are TGTGCCAGCAGGGGGCTGGGTCAGCCCCAGCATTTT. The chain has TRBV6-5 and TRBJ1-5; TRBD1 might be the D (5 bases). Trimming left V 6 bases short and J 6 bases short, with 9 bases between. Germline V CDR1 and CDR2: MNHEY, SVGAGI. This CDR3 contains 12 residues.

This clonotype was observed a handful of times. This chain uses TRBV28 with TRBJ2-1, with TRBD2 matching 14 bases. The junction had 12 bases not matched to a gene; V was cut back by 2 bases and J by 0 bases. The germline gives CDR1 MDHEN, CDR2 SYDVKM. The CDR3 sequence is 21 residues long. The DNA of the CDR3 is TGTGCCAGCAGTTTAGTTCCCTTGGGGACTAGCGGGGGCAGCTCCTACAATGAGCAGTTCTTC. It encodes CASSLVPLGTSGGSSYNEQFF.

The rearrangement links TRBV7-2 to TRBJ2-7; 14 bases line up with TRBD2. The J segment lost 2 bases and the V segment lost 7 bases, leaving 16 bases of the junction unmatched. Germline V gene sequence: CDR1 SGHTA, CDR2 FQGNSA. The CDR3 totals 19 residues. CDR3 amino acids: CASNCAGGTSGGFPYEQYF. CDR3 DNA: TGTGCCAGCAACTGCGCCGGGGGGACTAGCGGGGGATTCCCCTACGAGCAGTACTTC.

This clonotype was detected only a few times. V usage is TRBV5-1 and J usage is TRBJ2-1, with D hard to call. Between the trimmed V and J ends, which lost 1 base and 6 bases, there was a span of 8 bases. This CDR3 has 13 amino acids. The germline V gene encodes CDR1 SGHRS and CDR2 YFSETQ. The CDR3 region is CASSLLVSNEQFF. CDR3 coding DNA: TGCGCCAGCAGCTTGTTGGTTTCCAATGAGCAGTTCTTC.